This T cell receptor beta chain was captured by sequencing in a study of shared clonotypes between healthy human individuals (dated by TCRdb to 2018 to 2020). Context from the whole study: The cohort comprised a couple of women and a few men aged 18 to 49 years. For each donor, CD4 naive and CD4 memory were each given three plates, CD8 naive was given two plates, and CD8 memory was given one plate. Blood TCR repertoires of four to six healthy adults were deeply sequenced to estimate repertoire size and the extent of clonotype sharing between individuals. Libraries were prepared and TCR repertoires were sequenced by different laboratories using diverse techniques, in order to increase sequencing depth and limit assay-specific biases. Per donor, leukapheresis produced somewhere between about 0.85 and 8.9 billion PBMCs. Beyond this particular receptor, the publication reports: Rarefaction of sorted-subset datasets indicated incomplete sequencing despite the large sequencing depth. Naive subsets generally had larger estimated clonotype richness than memory subsets. When a handful of donors were compared, the shared fraction of clonotypes was about 5.2% for naive CD4, less than 4% for naive CD8, 2% to 2.5% for memory CD4, and less than 0.45% for memory CD8. The small number of donors limited the genetic and exposure-history diversity represented. Pairwise subsampling led to the expectation that sequencing depth would affect the degree of clonotype sharing among donors. Sampling was restricted to blood, and TCR repertoires in tissue are likely to differ from TCR repertoires in blood. Clonotypes shared by all four sorted-subset donors showed higher generation probabilities than non-shared clonotypes.

In the case of this clone: Its antigen is still unknown. No quality values exist for individual bases; no much larger clone is one base distant.

Using the deep immunoSEQ assay, multiplex PCR amplified TCR CDR3 regions from genomic DNA. Extracted genomic DNA from each cell subset was spread evenly across all wells of several immunoSEQ 96-well plates, with each plate serving as a replicate. Each replicate PCR for sorted subsets received about 210 ng genomic DNA, equal to tens of thousands of T cell genomes. Purified libraries were measured with a Qubit 3.0 fluorometer, size-checked on a Bioanalyzer 2100, and measured again with the KAPA Library Quantification kit. Every immunoSEQ 96-well plate was sequenced on a dedicated single-read 150-cycle Illumina NextSeq 550 flow cell. Regarding the original processing steps: Because the immunoSEQ output included only junctional sequences and no quality scores, the filtering could not be the same as the filtering used for full-length reads. To assign V/J genes and CDR3, sequences were annotated against IMGT germline references using PyIR, a Python wrapper for IgBLAST v1.9. Reads with weak V/J assignments (E-value above 1e-6), missing CDR3, stop codons, out-of-frame junctions, or ambiguous translated residues were removed. V3J clonotypes were defined as sequences sharing an identical inferred V gene, J gene, and CDR3 amino acid sequence. Percentage overlap between repertoires was calculated by dividing the number of shared unique clonotypes by the size of the smaller repertoire. Three approaches were used to assess repertoire richness: RTK rarefaction, the Chao1 estimator, and Recon v2.1 estimates of unobserved clonotypes. Generation probabilities were computed with OLGA for all TCRbeta clonotypes obtained by the gDNA method from a few donors. In TCRdb, the immuneACCESS table is reduced to in-frame sequences with V and J assigned. These tables do not hold every clone; where another copy was compared, an unresolved V gene accounts for under half, and the others remain unexplained. The D gene and trimming were derived from the DNA, and the V and J assignments and clone size from that table. In this sample the table shows 1,100,000 or so clones, about four fifths of which occur a single time. 0.5% to 0.6% of the sample is held by the ten biggest clonotypes.

The donors were healthy, HIV-negative adults with no recently reported acute infections or vaccinations. All donors were Caucasian adults living in Nashville, Tennessee, USA. CD4+ T cells were enriched by magnetic negative selection; naive cells were then positively selected on CD45RA, and the negative fraction formed the memory subset. Blood was collected by leukapheresis, and PBMCs were isolated by Ficoll-Histopaque density gradient centrifugation and then cryopreserved in liquid nitrogen vapor phase. Purity and quantity of every magnetically sorted T cell population were checked by analytical flow cytometry. From each sorted fraction, genomic DNA was isolated and quantified by UV absorbance on a Nanodrop 2000c. The germline V gene specifies SGHAT as CDR1 and FQNNGV as CDR2. The CDR3 numbers 16 residues from cysteine through phenylalanine. Just the 48-base CDR3 DNA is kept, in frame starting at base 1. V is cut back by 2 bases and J by 7 bases, with 9 bases in the junction unmatched.

This receptor was taken from a man aged 18 to 30 in good health. Some clones in this sample may be carry-over from other donors' samples. The chain couples TRBV11-2 to TRBJ2-7, and TRBD2 aligns with 12 junction nucleotides. Specimen: memory CD4+ T cells from PBMCs. In the paper's terms, the cell subset or site label means: CD45RA-negative fraction. Here is the DNA: TGTGCCAGCAGCTTAATATCTAGCGGGAGGGCGGGGGAGCAGTACTTC. Its protein product is CASSLISSGRAGEQYF.